This TCR beta chain was captured by sequencing in a study of blood T cell repertoires in COVID-19. The wider study: COVID-19 samples from acute and convalescent phases originated in the United States, Italy and Spain.

In the source study's methods: Reference gene primer amplification gave estimated nucleated cell counts. The protocol was immunoSEQ multiplex PCR, while the TCRdb copy is restricted to in-frame clones and leaves out a portion. V and J calls and clone size are given by that table; D and trimming were obtained from the DNA. The sample shows roughly 150,000 clones, 86% of them seen only once. V gave up 4 bases and J gave up 4 bases, with 16 bases separating them. Germline V CDR1 and CDR2: MDHEN, SYDVKM. The CDR3 extends over 15 amino acids. The clonotype originates from a woman in her 70s with acute or convalescent COVID-19. The sequenced material came from peripheral blood. This sequence joins TRBV28 and TRBJ1-2; possible D gene TRBD1, 5 bases. CDR3 DNA sequence: TGTGCCAGCAGTTCCGCGGGGGACTCCTCCTATGGCTACACCTTC. Translation gives CASSSAGDSSYGYTF.